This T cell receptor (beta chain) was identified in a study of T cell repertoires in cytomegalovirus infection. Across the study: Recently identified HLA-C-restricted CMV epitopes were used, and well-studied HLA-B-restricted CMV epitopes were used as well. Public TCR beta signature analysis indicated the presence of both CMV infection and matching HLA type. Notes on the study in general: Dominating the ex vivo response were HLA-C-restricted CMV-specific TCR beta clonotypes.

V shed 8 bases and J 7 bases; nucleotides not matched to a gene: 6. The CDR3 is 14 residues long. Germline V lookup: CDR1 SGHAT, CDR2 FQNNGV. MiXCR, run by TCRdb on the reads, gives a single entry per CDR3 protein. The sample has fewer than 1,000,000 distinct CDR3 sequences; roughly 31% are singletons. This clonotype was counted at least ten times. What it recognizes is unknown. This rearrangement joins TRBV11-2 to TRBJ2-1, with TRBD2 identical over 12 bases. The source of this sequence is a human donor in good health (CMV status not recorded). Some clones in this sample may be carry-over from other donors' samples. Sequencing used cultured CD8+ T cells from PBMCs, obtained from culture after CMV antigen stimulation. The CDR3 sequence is CASQGLAGGNEQFF. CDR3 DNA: TGTGCCAGCCAGGGACTAGCGGGTGGTAATGAGCAGTTCTTC.